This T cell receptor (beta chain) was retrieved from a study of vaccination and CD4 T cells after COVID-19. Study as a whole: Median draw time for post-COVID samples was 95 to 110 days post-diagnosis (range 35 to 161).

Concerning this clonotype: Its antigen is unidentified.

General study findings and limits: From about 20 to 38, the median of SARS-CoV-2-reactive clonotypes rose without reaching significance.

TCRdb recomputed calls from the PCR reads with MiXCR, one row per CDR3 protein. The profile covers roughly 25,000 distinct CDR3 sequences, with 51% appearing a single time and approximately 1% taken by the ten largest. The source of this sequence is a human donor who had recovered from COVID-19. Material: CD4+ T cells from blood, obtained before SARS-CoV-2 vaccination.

The CDR3 DNA reads TGTGCCAGCAGCGCGGGCGTCGGCGTTCGCTCTGGGGCCAACGTCCTGACTTTC. This codes for CASSAGVGVRSGANVLTF. V usage is TRBV5-4 and J usage is TRBJ2-6; tentatively, D is TRBD2 (5 bases). V lost 4 bases and J 0 bases, leaving 17 bases between the germline ends. Germline CDR1 reads SGHNT; CDR2 reads YYREEE (reference sequence). The CDR3 totals 18 residues.